Following are 29 T cell receptor beta chains from one sample sequenced in a study of T cell repertoires in cytomegalovirus infection (dated by TCRdb to the late 2010s). TCRdb names Illumina HiSeq 1500 as the instrument used. TCRdb trimmed public reads at Q25 via fastp, called clones via MiXCR and kept in-frame beta chains. CDR3 protein duplicates are merged, each entry listing the most common genes and DNA. This sample lists nearly 550,000 distinct CDR3 sequences; approximately 16% were detected once. Of the sample, 20% to 30% falls within the top ten clones. The sample taken for sequencing was CD8+ T cells from PBMCs. Every receptor here comes from a human donor in good health (CMV status not recorded). Some clones in this sample may be carry-over from other donors' samples.

Ten or more counts support this clonotype. CDR3: CASSFSAGGYNEQFF. CDR3 nucleotide sequence: TGTGCCAGCAGCTTTTCAGCGGGGGGTTACAATGAGCAGTTCTTC. V usage is TRBV7-2 and J usage is TRBJ2-1; 9 bases fit TRBD2. CDR1 is SGHTA and CDR2 is FQGNSA in the germline V gene. V dropped 3 bases and J dropped 4; count of bases not matched to a gene: 4. The CDR3 has 15 residues. Based on the CDR3 plus reference TRBV7-2 and TRBJ2-1, the full variable domain is GAGVSQSPSNKVTEKGKDVELRCDPISGHTALYWYRQSLGQGLEFLIYFQGNSAPDKSGLPSDRFSAERTGGSVSTLTIQRTQQEDSAVYLCASSFSAGGYNEQFFGPGTRLTVL.

In its sample, this clonotype was seen a few times. The J gene is TRBJ2-1, the V gene TRBV4-2, with TRBD2 matching 13 bases. CDR1 is LGHNA, CDR2 YNFKEQ, per germline. V lost 4 bases and J lost 6; bases outside the gene matches: 6. This CDR3 is 16 amino acids long. The CDR3 DNA sequence: TGTGCCAGCAGCCCTGGGACTAGCGGGATGATCAATGAGCAGTTCTTC. Translated, it gives CASSPGTSGMINEQFF.

The table lists this clonotype with many counts. The chain carries TRBV12-3 or TRBV12-4 and TRBJ1-2, with 9 bases that match TRBD1. This CDR3 comprises 14 residues. The V and J ends lost 4 bases and 8 bases, in that order; junction bases with no gene match: 8. This CDR3 reads CASSSWTGVEGYTF. The CDR3 coding sequence is TGTGCCAGCAGTTCATGGACAGGGGTGGAAGGCTACACCTTC.

With regard to this clonotype: At one end, the junction sequence differs from germline, possibly due to a read error. V and J are TRBV11-2 and TRBJ2-5; D gene unclear. CDR3 length equals 15 residues. The germline CDR1 and CDR2 sequences are SGHAT and FQNNGV. The CDR3 coding sequence is TGTGCCAGAAGCTACGTCGCGGTAGGCCGCGAGACCCAGTACTTC. Its translation: CARSYVAVGRETQYF.

This rearrangement joins TRBV10-3 to TRBJ1-4; possible D gene TRBD1, 6 bases. Germline V gives CDR1 ENHRY, CDR2 SYGVKD. The CDR3 consists of 14 residues. The germline V and J ends were trimmed by 3 bases and 8 bases, with 13 bases remaining between them. CDR3 DNA: TGTGCCATCAGTGAAGGGGGTTTGCACGAAAAACTGTTTTTT. Encoded protein: CAISEGGLHEKLFF.

This clonotype has a handful of counts. The J gene is TRBJ2-2, the V gene TRBV19, with 9 positions matching TRBD2. The trim removed 6 bases at V and 7 bases at J, leaving 0 bases unmatched. The germline V gene has CDR1 LNHDA and CDR2 SQIVND (reference sequence). CDR3 length: 12 amino acids. The DNA for the CDR3 is TGTGCCAGTAGACTAGCGGGCGGGGAGCTGTTTTTT. Encoded protein: CASRLAGGELFF.

This clonotype was counted at least ten times. This sequence joins TRBV7-2 and TRBJ2-7; 8 nucleotides match TRBD2. CDR1 and CDR2 from the germline V gene are SGHTA and FQGNSA. With 3 bases clipped from V and 1 base from J, the junction kept 5 bases outside the gene matches. This CDR3 is built from 15 residues. This CDR3 reads CASSLDSGKSYEQYF. The CDR3 nucleotides are TGTGCCAGCAGCTTGGATAGCGGGAAGTCCTACGAGCAGTACTTC.

This clonotype was picked up many times. The chain links TRBV7-2 to TRBJ2-3, with a weak D call TRBD1 (6 bases). Germline V gene lookup returns CDR1 SGHTA and CDR2 FQGNSA. Between the trimmed V and J ends, which lost 4 bases and 5 bases, there was a span of 10 bases. The CDR3 has 13 amino acids. CDR3 nucleotides: TGTGCCAGCAGCTCTCAGGGGATAGATACGCAGTATTTT. Translation gives CASSSQGIDTQYF.

Ten or more counts support this clonotype. The genes are TRBV7-9 and TRBJ1-2; 10 nucleotides align to TRBD1. The junction had 5 bases not matched to a gene; V was cut back by 5 bases and J by 8 bases. Germline V gives CDR1 SEHNR, CDR2 FQNEAQ (reference sequence). CDR3 size: 13 residues. CDR3 sequence (DNA): TGTGCCAGCAGCGAGGGACAGGGGAGCGGCTACACCTTC. Protein product: CASSEGQGSGYTF. Using reference TRBV7-9 and TRBJ1-2 for the parts outside the CDR3, the full variable domain is DTGVSQNPRHKITKRGQNVTFRCDPISEHNRLYWYRQTLGQGPEFLTYFQNEAQLEKSRLLSDRFSAERPKGSFSTLEIQRTEQGDSAMYLCASSEGQGSGYTFGSGTRLTVV.

This clonotype was detected many times. The chain is built from TRBV27 and TRBJ2-1, with D uncertain. The CDR3 extends over 15 amino acids. Between the trimmed V and J ends, which lost 6 bases and 2 bases, there was a span of 14 bases. Germline loops: CDR1 MNHEY, CDR2 SMNVEV (reference sequence). For the CDR3, the DNA is TGTGCCAGCAGCCCAAGGCGAGGAACCTACAATGAGCAGTTCTTC. It yields the protein CASSPRRGTYNEQFF.

With respect to this clonotype: One junction end disagrees with the germline gene, perhaps due to a read error. The chain has TRBV4-1 and TRBJ2-1; a weak D match, TRBD1 (7 bases). CDR3 length equals 16 residues. Germline assignment: CDR1 MGHRA and CDR2 YSYEKL. CDR3 loop: CASSQDQGGVYNEQFF. The CDR3 DNA reads as TGTGCCAGCAGCCAAGACCAGGGGGGCGTCTACAATGAGCAGTTCTTC.

This chain links TRBV6-1 with TRBJ2-2; D is unresolved. Trimming left V 2 bases short and J 0 bases short, with 7 bases between. Germline V gene data show CDR1 as MNHNS and CDR2 as SASEGT. The CDR3 runs 15 residues. The CDR3 DNA is TGTGCCAGCAGTGAAAACACCGCGAACACCGGGGAGCTGTTTTTT. Translated: CASSENTANTGELFF.

The table lists this clonotype with a few counts. The chain uses TRBV7-3 and TRBJ2-5; no clear D gene. Germline values: CDR1 SGHTA, CDR2 FQGTGA. The ends were cut back, 1 base at V and 5 bases at J, with 11 bases in the middle. CDR3 length: 14 amino acids. The CDR3 here is CASSLNGPHETQYF. The CDR3 DNA reads TGTGCCAGCAGCTTAAATGGACCTCACGAGACCCAGTACTTC.

A remark on this clonotype: A much larger clone differs from this one at a single base, so this may be a read error. The J gene is TRBJ1-5, the V gene TRBV7-6; 9 positions match TRBD1. J gave up 0 bases and V 9 bases, and 6 bases lay outside the gene matches. The CDR3 totals 15 residues. Germline CDR1 and CDR2: SGHVS and FNYEAQ. In DNA form, the CDR3 reads TGTGCCAGAAGCGGGACAGGGTTTAGCAATCAGCCCCAGCATTTT. This codes for CARSGTGFSNQPQHF. The full variable domain, its missing parts supplied by reference TRBV7-6 and TRBJ1-5, is GAGVSQSPRYKVTKRGQDVALRCDPISGHVSLYWYRQALGQGPEFLTYFNYEAQQDKSGLPNDRFSAERPEGSISTLTIQRTEQRDSAMYRCARSGTGFSNQPQHFGDGTRLSIL.

This clonotype was observed a few times. A read error is possible here, since a much larger clone lies one base away. The chain carries TRBV5-5 and TRBJ2-1; D remains ambiguous. Germline loops: CDR1 SGHKS, CDR2 YYEKEE (reference sequence). Trimming left V 0 bases short and J 4 bases short, with 5 bases between. There are 13 residues in the CDR3. The CDR3 here is CASSLEQYNEQFF. The CDR3 coding sequence is TGTGCCAGCAGCTTGGAACAGTACAATGAGCAGTTCTTC.

This clonotype was seen repeatedly, ten times or more. The rearrangement joins TRBV28 to TRBJ1-4, with D perhaps matching TRBD1 (5 bases). The V end was cut by 8 bases, the J end by 8 bases, with 15 bases between. This CDR3 spans 13 amino acids. Germline CDR1 reads MDHEN; CDR2 reads SYDVKM. DNA for the CDR3: TGTGCCAGCGTGAGGGGCGCGGACGAAAAACTGTTTTTT. It codes for CASVRGADEKLFF.

This clonotype has a count of ten or more. V and J are TRBV5-1 and TRBJ1-1; TRBD1 matches at 9 bases. V was pared by 0 bases and J by 3 bases, with 9 bases of the junction left unmatched. Germline V gene data show CDR1 as SGHRS and CDR2 as YFSETQ. The CDR3 loop spans 17 amino acids. The CDR3 DNA reads as TGCGCCAGCAGCTTGGAACAGGGGGCAAAGTTGGACACTGAAGCTTTCTTT. Protein: CASSLEQGAKLDTEAFF. The entire variable domain, with the rest obtained from reference TRBV5-1 and TRBJ1-1, is as follows: KAGVTQTPRYLIKTRGQQVTLSCSPISGHRSVSWYQQTPGQGLQFLFEYFSETQRNKGNFPGRFSGRQFSNSRSEMNVSTLELGDSALYLCASSLEQGAKLDTEAFFGQGTRLTVV.

Points on this clonotype: Given a much more abundant clone one base away, this may be a read error. The chain has TRBV6-6 and TRBJ1-2; no clear D. The CDR3 runs to 13 residues. Germline CDR1 MNHNY, CDR2 SVGAGI (reference sequence). The CDR3 DNA reads as TGTGCCAGCAGGTATCAACTAAACTATTGCTACACCTTC. Protein sequence: CASRYQLNYCYTF.

This clonotype occurred many times. The chain recombines TRBV12-5 with TRBJ2-7; the D is unclear. Trimming stripped 1 base from V and 7 bases from J, with 5 bases between. CDR3 size: 11 residues. Germline CDR1 reads LGHNT; CDR2 reads FRNRAP. The CDR3 DNA is TGTGCTAGTGGTTTGGGCCTAGAGCAGTACTTC. Protein product: CASGLGLEQYF.

This clonotype has a single count. The CDR3 does not close with the conserved phenylalanine or tryptophan, likely indicating a read error. The chain carries TRBV9 and TRBJ1-1; 7 bases match TRBD1. After removal of 5 bases from V and 6 bases from J, the junction contained 16 bases not matched to a gene. Per the germline V gene, CDR1 is SGDLS and CDR2 is YYNGEE. This CDR3 has 16 amino acids. The CDR3 is CASRAHTGEGPPEAFL. The CDR3 DNA follows: TGTGCCAGCAGAGCCCATACAGGGGAGGGCCCACCTGAAGCTTTCTTA.

In this sample, this clonotype turned up a few times. This chain joins TRBV5-6 and TRBJ2-7; D gene ambiguous. V was pared by 0 bases and J by 2 bases, with 12 bases between. The CDR3 totals 15 residues. CDR1 and CDR2 (germline): SGHDT, YYEEEE. The CDR3 DNA follows: TGTGCCAGCAGCTTGGTTCAGGCTTTACCCTACGAGCAGTACTTC. Protein product: CASSLVQALPYEQYF.

CDR3 nucleotide sequence: TGTGCCAACACAACCAGCTTACCGGGACAGGGATTATGGAGCAATCAGCCCCAGCATTTT. It yields the protein CANTTSLPGQGLWSNQPQHF. This chain uses TRBV4-2 with TRBJ1-5; the match to TRBD1 covers 9 bases. CDR3 size: 20 residues. With V trimmed by 10 bases and J by 1 base, 23 bases remained unmatched. The germline CDR1 and CDR2 sequences are LGHNA and YNFKEQ.

This clonotype has more than one count but fewer than ten. The rearrangement uses TRBV20-1 and TRBJ1-2, with D unresolved. The length of the CDR3 is 12 residues. Between the trimmed V and J ends, which lost 8 bases and 7 bases, there was a span of 17 bases. Germline loops: CDR1 DFQATT, CDR2 SNEGSKA (reference sequence). This CDR3 reads CSPPEGYGGYTF. In DNA, the CDR3 is TGCAGTCCCCCGGAAGGTTACGGTGGCTACACCTTC.

In this sample, this clonotype turned up many times. The CDR3 DNA sequence: TGTGCCAGTCATGACAGTACATACAATGAGCAGTTCTTC. Protein product: CASHDSTYNEQFF. This sequence joins TRBV28 and TRBJ2-1; the D gene is possibly TRBD1 (5 bases). The CDR3 covers 13 residues. The V end lost 9 bases, the J end lost 4 bases, and 13 bases lay between the germline ends. Germline values: CDR1 MDHEN, CDR2 SYDVKM.

The chain uses TRBV12-3 or TRBV12-4 and TRBJ1-3; no reliable D call. The CDR3 totals 18 residues. V was cut by 5 bases and J by 4 bases, with 24 bases left in between. The CDR3 is CASSIGADLWANGNTIYF. The CDR3 nucleotides are TGTGCCAGCAGTATCGGAGCCGACCTTTGGGCGAACGGAAACACCATATATTTT.

This clonotype appeared many times. CDR3 region: CASTVSGPNTGELFF. Here the CDR3 DNA reads TGTGCCAGCACCGTTAGTGGGCCCAACACCGGGGAGCTGTTTTTT. This sequence joins TRBV7-8 and TRBJ2-2, with D uncertain. Germline CDR1 and CDR2: SGHVS and FQNEAQ. CDR3 size: 15 residues. V dropped 7 bases and J dropped 2 bases, with 14 bases sitting between them.

The rearrangement joins TRBV6-5 to TRBJ2-1; 9 nucleotides align to TRBD2. This CDR3 is 17 amino acids long. With 5 bases clipped from V and 0 bases from J, the junction kept 8 bases outside the gene matches. The germline V gene encodes CDR1 MNHEY and CDR2 SVGAGI. CDR3 region: CASSRATSGVSYNEQFF. The CDR3 nucleotides read TGTGCCAGCAGTCGAGCGACTAGCGGAGTCTCCTACAATGAGCAGTTCTTC.

Only a few counts were recorded for this clonotype. This chain uses TRBV4-1 with TRBJ1-2, with 7 nucleotides matching TRBD1. Trimming took 1 base from V and 4 from J; bases not matched to a gene: 9. Germline V gene lookup returns CDR1 MGHRA and CDR2 YSYEKL. CDR3 length: 16 amino acids. The CDR3 sequence: CASSQVTQGLGYGYTF. CDR3 nucleotide sequence: TGCGCCAGCAGCCAAGTCACACAGGGGTTAGGCTATGGCTACACCTTC.

This clonotype occurred once. The V gene is TRBV29-1, the J gene TRBJ1-1, with a tentative D call TRBD1 (5 bases). The ends were cut back, 4 bases at V and 11 bases at J, with 17 bases in the middle. Germline V CDR1 and CDR2: SQVTM, ANQGSEA. This CDR3 comprises 12 residues. Here the CDR3 DNA reads TGCAGCGTTGTGGAAGCTGCCAAGGGGGCTTTCTTT. Protein: CSVVEAAKGAFF.